This T cell receptor beta chain emerged from a study of T cell repertoires in cytomegalovirus infection. Concerning this clonotype: Its matching antigen is unknown.

V shed 0 bases, J shed 2 bases, and the junction held 5 bases outside the gene matches. Germline V CDR1 and CDR2: LGHDT, YNNKEL (reference sequence). The CDR3 is made up of 16 amino acids. A single record per CDR3 protein comes from TCRdb applying MiXCR to the reads. The repertoire holds roughly 920,000 distinct CDR3 sequences, with less than 40% as singletons. The receptor's source is a human donor in good health (CMV status not recorded). Some clones in this sample may be carry-over from other donors' samples. This rearrangement joins TRBV3-1 to TRBJ2-3, with 7 bases lining up with TRBD2. The specimen comprised cultured CD8+ T cells from PBMCs, sampled from culture after CMV antigen stimulation. In nucleotides, the CDR3 is TGTGCCAGCAGCCAAGATACAGCGGGGTACACAGATACGCAGTATTTT. This codes for CASSQDTAGYTDTQYF.